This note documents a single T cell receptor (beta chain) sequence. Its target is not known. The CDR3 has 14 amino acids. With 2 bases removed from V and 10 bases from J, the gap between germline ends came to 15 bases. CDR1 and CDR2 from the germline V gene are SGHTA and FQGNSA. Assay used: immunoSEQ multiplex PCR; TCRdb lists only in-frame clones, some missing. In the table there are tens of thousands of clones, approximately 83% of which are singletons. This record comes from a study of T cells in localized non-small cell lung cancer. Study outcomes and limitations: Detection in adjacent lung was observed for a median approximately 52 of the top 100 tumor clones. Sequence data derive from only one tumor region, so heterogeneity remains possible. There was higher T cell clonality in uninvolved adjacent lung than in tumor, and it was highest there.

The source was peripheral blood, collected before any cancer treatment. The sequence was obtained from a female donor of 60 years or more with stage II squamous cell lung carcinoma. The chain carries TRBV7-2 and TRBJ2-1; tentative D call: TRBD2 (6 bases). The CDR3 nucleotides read TGTGCCAGCAGCTTACGGGCCGCTAGCGACGAGCAGTTCTTC. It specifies CASSLRAASDEQFF.